This TCR beta chain was profiled in a study of blood T cell repertoires in COVID-19. TCRdb keeps only in-frame clones here, not all; method: immunoSEQ multiplex PCR. The sample contains under 150,000 clones, 80% to 90% of which appear only once. The ends were cut back, 5 bases at V and 2 bases at J, with 14 bases in the middle. The CDR3 consists of 15 residues. CDR1 and CDR2 from the germline V gene are SGHVS and FQNEAQ. The clonotype was recovered from a man older than 75 with active or convalescent COVID-19. V is TRBV7-8 and J is TRBJ2-3, with D hard to call. The sequenced sample was peripheral blood. In DNA, the CDR3 is TGTGCCAGCAGCGCCACTACGACGAACACAGATACGCAGTATTTT. Translating it yields CASSATTTNTDTQYF.